One and the same sample provided the 26 T cell receptor beta chains below, sequenced in a study of blood T cell repertoires in COVID-19. Repertoires were generated with immunoSEQ multiplex PCR, while TCRdb's copy carries only in-frame clones and drops some. The sample consists of about 170,000 clones, under 90% of them appearing once. The sequencing sample was made of peripheral blood. Receptors originate from a woman aged 80 or older with active or convalescent COVID-19.

This rearrangement joins TRBV3-1 (or the pseudogene TRBV3-2) to TRBJ2-1; TRBD1 is a possible D gene (5 bases). V was clipped by 4 bases and J by 7 bases, with 14 bases between them. CDR3 length: 14 amino acids. Germline V gene data show CDR1 as LGHDT and CDR2 as YNNKEL (reference sequence). CDR3 sequence reads: CASSPQGTWNEQFF. DNA for the CDR3: TGTGCCAGCAGCCCCCAGGGAACATGGAATGAGCAGTTCTTC.

The chain carries TRBV28 and TRBJ1-2; TRBD1 matches 8 bases. Unmatched junction bases numbered 8, after V lost 10 bases and J lost 7 bases. There are 12 residues in the CDR3. From germline, CDR1 is MDHEN and CDR2 SYDVKM. The chain's CDR3 is CATTGGPLGYTF. As DNA, the CDR3 is TGTGCCACTACAGGGGGTCCTCTTGGCTACACCTTC.

The CDR3 DNA sequence: TGTGCCAGCAGCACTGACAGGGGCACTGAAGCTTTCTTT. Residues: CASSTDRGTEAFF. The gene calls are TRBV5-4 and TRBJ1-1, with 8 positions matching TRBD1. The germline V gene has CDR1 SGHNT and CDR2 YYREEE (reference sequence). This CDR3 region has 13 residues. J lost 4 bases, V lost 4 bases, and 3 bases had no gene match.

This clone was picked up a small number of times. The chain links TRBV3-1 (or the pseudogene TRBV3-2) to TRBJ1-2; 9 bases are a match to TRBD1. The germline V gene encodes CDR1 LGHDT and CDR2 YNNKEL (reference sequence). CDR3 length equals 16 residues. The junction had 7 bases not matched to a gene; V was cut back by 2 bases and J by 3 bases. CDR3 DNA sequence: TGTGCCAGCAGCCAACGAGGAGGGGACAGGGACTATGGCTACACCTTC. It yields the protein CASSQRGGDRDYGYTF.

The rearrangement uses TRBV19 and TRBJ2-7; 7 bases agree with TRBD1. Losses at the gene ends were 3 bases for V and 3 bases for J; bases not matched to a gene: 2. Germline V gene lookup returns CDR1 LNHDA and CDR2 SQIVND (reference sequence). The CDR3 extends over 13 amino acids. The CDR3 DNA is TGTGCCAGTAGTATGGGGACAGTCTACGAGCAGTACTTC. It specifies CASSMGTVYEQYF.

The chain couples TRBV9 to TRBJ2-2; TRBD1 might be the D (5 bases). The CDR3 loop spans 15 amino acids. The ends were cut back, 0 bases at V and 6 bases at J, with 12 bases in the middle. Germline lookup yields CDR1 SGDLS and CDR2 YYNGEE. CDR3 region: CASSVASSGPGELFF. The CDR3 nucleotides are TGTGCCAGCAGCGTAGCTTCTTCAGGGCCCGGGGAGCTGTTTTTT.

This clone was recorded once. The chain carries TRBV19 and TRBJ1-1; no reliable D call. From germline, CDR1 is LNHDA and CDR2 SQIVND (reference sequence). This CDR3 contains 13 residues. Trimming took off 3 bases at V and 2 bases at J, with 7 bases between the two ends. The DNA for the CDR3 is TGTGCCAGTAGTATCAGAAGAAACACTGAAGCTTTCTTT. It yields the protein CASSIRRNTEAFF.

J is TRBJ1-1 and V is TRBV5-1, with a tentative D call TRBD1 (5 bases). Trimming stripped 4 bases from V and 4 bases from J, with 11 bases between. This CDR3 spans 13 amino acids. Germline V lookup: CDR1 SGHRS, CDR2 YFSETQ. The CDR3 sequence: CASSETVGTEAFF. DNA for the CDR3: TGCGCCAGCAGCGAGACAGTGGGCACTGAAGCTTTCTTT.

The CDR3 nucleotides are TGTGCCAGCAGTCGGAGCACAGATACGCAGTATTTT. Translated: CASSRSTDTQYF. The chain recombines TRBV12-3 or TRBV12-4 with TRBJ2-3; D is undetermined. The CDR3 contains 12 residues. V lost 5 bases and J lost 0, with 3 bases in between.

The chain combines TRBV6-1 with TRBJ1-1; TRBD1 agrees at 7 bases. CDR1 is MNHNS, CDR2 SASEGT, per germline. The CDR3 spans 17 residues. J was trimmed by 0 bases and V by 3 bases; bases with no gene match: 10. In nucleotides, the CDR3 is TGTGCCAGCAGTGATGTCAGGGGGATGGGCTTGAACACTGAAGCTTTCTTT. Protein: CASSDVRGMGLNTEAFF.

The gene calls are TRBV25-1 and TRBJ2-1; TRBD2 matches at 11 bases. CDR3 length: 15 amino acids. The V gene's germline CDR1 is MGHDK and CDR2 SYGVNS. V shed 1 base, J shed 7 bases, and the junction held 3 bases outside the gene matches. This CDR3 is CASSEWLAGGNEQFF. In nucleotides, the CDR3 is TGTGCCAGCAGTGAATGGCTAGCGGGAGGAAATGAGCAGTTCTTC. Full variable domain (outside the CDR3, taken from reference TRBV25-1 and TRBJ2-1): EADIYQTPRYLVIGTGKKITLECSQTMGHDKMYWYQQDPGMELHLIHYSYGVNSTEKGDLSSESTVSRIRTEHFPLTLESARPSHTSQYLCASSEWLAGGNEQFFGPGTRLTVL.

V is TRBV11-3 and J is TRBJ1-1, with 7 bases lining up with TRBD1. Germline V gene sequence: CDR1 SGHNT, CDR2 YENEEA. J was trimmed by 5 bases and V by 6 bases; bases with no gene match: 3. The CDR3 totals 12 residues. The CDR3 loop reads CASSQGGTEAFF. The DNA of the CDR3 is TGTGCCAGCAGTCAGGGGGGTACTGAAGCTTTCTTT.

The chain joins TRBV9 to TRBJ2-5, with 10 bases lining up with TRBD2. The CDR3 extends over 15 amino acids. Germline V CDR1 and CDR2: SGDLS, YYNGEE. After removal of 0 bases from V and 4 bases from J, the junction contained 3 bases not matched to a gene. CDR3 nucleotide sequence: TGTGCCAGCAGCGTAGCTAGCGGGAGAACAGAGACCCAGTACTTC. Translation: CASSVASGRTETQYF.

V is TRBV6-1 and J is TRBJ1-5; D remains ambiguous. The V gene lost 2 bases and the J gene lost 4 bases, with 15 bases spanning the gap. This CDR3 spans 16 amino acids. CDR1 and CDR2 from the germline V gene are MNHNS and SASEGT. The DNA for the CDR3 is TGTGCCAGCAGTGAATCTGGTGGTCAGAATAATCAGCCCCAGCATTTT. Amino acids: CASSESGGQNNQPQHF.

This chain connects TRBV5-1 to TRBJ2-7; 10 bases map to TRBD2. Germline CDR1 and CDR2: SGHRS and YFSETQ. This CDR3 has 16 residues. Trimming at V came to 6 bases and at J to 3 bases, leaving 12 bases not matched to a gene. CDR3 region: CASMEASGSYLYEQYF. The CDR3 DNA follows: TGCGCCAGCATGGAGGCTAGCGGGAGTTATCTCTACGAGCAGTACTTC.

This chain joins TRBV2 and TRBJ1-5, with 11 bases aligning to TRBD1. CDR3 length: 18 amino acids. J gave up 0 bases and V 3 bases, and 7 bases lay outside the gene matches. CDR1 and CDR2 from the germline V gene are SNHLY and FYNNEI. The CDR3 sequence is CASSDSGTGGYSNQPQHF. The CDR3 region has the DNA TGTGCCAGCAGTGATTCCGGGACAGGGGGGTATAGCAATCAGCCCCAGCATTTT.

The gene calls are TRBV6-6 and TRBJ1-3, with D perhaps matching TRBD1 (6 bases). Between the trimmed V and J ends, which lost 5 bases and 4 bases, there was a span of 21 bases. The length of the CDR3 is 17 residues. Germline loops: CDR1 MNHNY, CDR2 SVGAGI (reference sequence). CDR3 DNA: TGTGCCAGCAGTCCCCGGACAGCCCCGGTCGCGGGAAACACCATATATTTT. Translating it yields CASSPRTAPVAGNTIYF.

The rearrangement uses TRBV15 and TRBJ1-2, with D tentatively TRBD1 (6 bases). V shed 0 bases and J shed 2 bases, with 13 bases lying between them. Germline assignment: CDR1 LNHNV and CDR2 YYDKDF (reference sequence). This CDR3 has 16 amino acids. CDR3 residues: CATSRDSRQGNYGYTF. The DNA for the CDR3 is TGTGCCACCAGCAGAGATTCGCGTCAGGGGAACTATGGCTACACCTTC.

This clone occurred a few times. J is TRBJ1-4 and V is TRBV7-6, with 8 bases fitting TRBD1. Germline-derived CDR1 and CDR2 are SGHVS and FNYEAQ. The junction had 14 bases not matched to a gene; V was cut back by 5 bases and J by 0 bases. The CDR3 spans 19 residues. CDR3 in amino acids: CASSGSRGPSLATNEKLFF. The CDR3 DNA is TGTGCCAGCAGCGGGTCCAGGGGGCCCAGCCTTGCAACTAATGAAAAACTGTTTTTT.

The gene calls are TRBV28 and TRBJ1-2; D gene ambiguous. Trimming removed 6 bases at V and 3 bases at J, with 5 bases between. Looked up from germline, CDR1 is MDHEN and CDR2 is SYDVKM. The CDR3 loop spans 11 amino acids. This CDR3 reads CASSRDYGYTF. DNA for the CDR3: TGTGCCAGCAGCCGGGACTATGGCTACACCTTC.

This chain joins TRBV29-1 and TRBJ1-1; a weak D match, TRBD1 (6 bases). This CDR3 has 12 residues. V lost 1 base to trimming and J lost 3 bases, with 6 bases between them. CDR1 SQVTM and CDR2 ANQGSEA come from the germline V gene. This CDR3 is CSVEGQDTEAFF. CDR3 sequence (DNA): TGCAGCGTTGAAGGACAGGACACTGAAGCTTTCTTT.

The CDR3: CAISVRLADYNEQFF. Here the CDR3 DNA reads TGTGCCATCAGTGTCCGCCTAGCGGATTACAATGAGCAGTTCTTC. The rearrangement joins TRBV10-3 to TRBJ2-1; 7 nucleotides align to TRBD2. J was trimmed by 4 bases and V by 4 bases; bases with no gene match: 7. CDR3 length: 15 residues. The germline gives CDR1 ENHRY, CDR2 SYGVKD.

The chain carries TRBV18 and TRBJ1-1, with 7 bases lining up with TRBD1. CDR3 size: 15 residues. The germline CDR1 and CDR2 sequences are KGHSH and LQKENI. V was pared by 1 base and J by 6 bases, with 8 bases of the junction left unmatched. The CDR3 protein is CASSPLNRGGAEAFF. CDR3 in DNA: TGTGCCAGCTCACCACTAAACAGGGGCGGGGCTGAAGCTTTCTTT. Complete variable domain (other parts from reference TRBV18 and TRBJ1-1): NAGVMQNPRHLVRRRGQEARLRCSPMKGHSHVYWYRQLPEEGLKFMVYLQKENIIDESGMPKERFSAEFPKEGPSILRIQQVVRGDSAAYFCASSPLNRGGAEAFFGQGTRLTVV.

This chain uses TRBV4-1 with TRBJ2-3, with 9 positions matching TRBD2. J was trimmed by 7 bases and V by 2 bases; bases with no gene match: 16. This CDR3 comprises 18 residues. The V gene's germline CDR1 is MGHRA and CDR2 YSYEKL. The CDR3 DNA follows: TGCGCCAGCAGCCAACAACTAGCGGGCGCTAATCAACTATATACGCAGTATTTT. This encodes CASSQQLAGANQLYTQYF.

The chain carries TRBV28 and TRBJ1-2, with 7 bases aligning to TRBD1. Germline V gene sequence: CDR1 MDHEN, CDR2 SYDVKM. The CDR3 is 13 amino acids. V lost 6 bases to trimming and J lost 2 bases; unmatched junction nucleotides: 3. In DNA, the CDR3 is TGTGCCAGCAGCCGGGACAGAAACTATGGCTACACCTTC. Amino acid sequence: CASSRDRNYGYTF.

This chain connects TRBV2 to TRBJ2-3, with 12 positions matching TRBD2. V lost 3 bases to trimming and J lost 0 bases; unmatched junction nucleotides: 1. The CDR3 is 16 residues long. CDR1 and CDR2 from the germline V gene are SNHLY and FYNNEI. CDR3 in DNA: TGTGCCAGCAGTGAGACTAGCGGGAGTAGCACAGATACGCAGTATTTT. Its protein product is CASSETSGSSTDTQYF.